This is a list of T cell receptor beta chains from one sample in a study of T cell repertoires in cytomegalovirus infection. TCRdb re-called the reads through MiXCR, storing one row per CDR3 protein. The sample has 170,000 or so distinct CDR3 sequences; under 15% are singletons. The sequenced sample consisted of PBMCs. These receptor sequences come from a human donor in good health (CMV status not recorded). Some clones in this sample may be carry-over from other donors' samples. CDR3s include the opening cysteine and the closing phenylalanine or tryptophan. The D gene is left open where the match is weak. Clone sizes are given selectively: once, few, many, or a class where the clone is expanded.

abundance: few
len: 13
j_gene: TRBJ2-3
d_gene: TRBD2
v_gene: TRBV20-1
CDR3aa: CSAKRGNTDTQYF
CDR3nt: TGCAGTGCTAAGCGGGGGAACACAGATACGCAGTATTTT

abundance: many
len: 16
j_gene: TRBJ2-4
d_gene: -
v_gene: TRBV12-3/TRBV12-4
CDR3aa: CASSLDRRGDKNIQYF
CDR3nt: TGTGCCAGCAGTTTAGACCGTCGAGGGGACAAAAACATTCAGTACTTC

abundance: few
len: 13
j_gene: TRBJ2-2
d_gene: -
v_gene: TRBV30
CDR3aa: CAWSAGYTGELFF
CDR3nt: TGTGCCTGGAGTGCTGGTTACACCGGGGAGCTGTTTTTT

abundance: -
len: 12
j_gene: TRBJ2-2
d_gene: -
v_gene: TRBV28
CDR3aa: CASSLMNGELFF
CDR3nt: TGTGCCAGCAGTTTAATGAACGGGGAGCTGTTTTTT

abundance: -
len: 14
j_gene: TRBJ1-5
d_gene: TRBD1
v_gene: TRBV20-1
CDR3aa: CSANDRVGNQPQHF
CDR3nt: TGCAGTGCCAACGACAGGGTAGGCAATCAGCCCCAGCATTTT

abundance: once
len: 12
j_gene: TRBJ2-1
d_gene: -
v_gene: TRBV29-1
CDR3aa: CSVDGTQNEQFF
CDR3nt: TGCAGCGTTGACGGGACGCAAAATGAGCAGTTCTTC

abundance: many
len: 15
j_gene: TRBJ1-1
d_gene: -
v_gene: TRBV14
CDR3aa: CASSQDPAGKTEAFF
CDR3nt: TGTGCCAGCAGCCAGGACCCCGCAGGGAAAACTGAAGCTTTCTTT

abundance: few
len: 12
j_gene: TRBJ2-1
d_gene: TRBD1
v_gene: TRBV29-1
CDR3aa: CSVDRGHNEQFF
CDR3nt: TGCAGCGTGGACAGGGGGCACAATGAGCAGTTCTTC

abundance: many
len: 17
j_gene: TRBJ2-7
d_gene: -
v_gene: TRBV12-3/TRBV12-4
CDR3aa: CASSLMLGGNVAYEQYF
CDR3nt: TGTGCCAGCAGTTTAATGTTGGGGGGAAACGTCGCCTACGAGCAGTACTTC

abundance: once
len: 11
j_gene: TRBJ2-5
d_gene: -
v_gene: TRBV10-3
CDR3aa: CAISVGETQYF
CDR3nt: TGTGCCATCAGTGTTGGAGAGACCCAGTACTTC

abundance: many
len: 14
j_gene: TRBJ1-1
d_gene: -
v_gene: TRBV19
CDR3aa: CASSTPGGTLNAFF
CDR3nt: TGTGCCAGTAGTACCCCTGGAGGGACACTGAATGCTTTCTTT

abundance: few
len: 14
j_gene: TRBJ1-5
d_gene: -
v_gene: TRBV4-3
CDR3aa: CAPNRRPRNQPQHF
CDR3nt: TGCGCTCCTAATCGACGCCCCAGGAATCAGCCCCAGCATTTT

abundance: few
len: 13
j_gene: TRBJ2-7
d_gene: -
v_gene: TRBV14
CDR3aa: CASSQARGYEQYF
CDR3nt: TGTGCCAGCAGCCAAGCCAGGGGCTACGAGCAGTACTTC

abundance: many
len: 12
j_gene: TRBJ2-2
d_gene: -
v_gene: TRBV12-5
CDR3aa: CASGRNSGELFF
CDR3nt: TGTGCTAGTGGACGAAACAGCGGGGAGCTGTTTTTT

abundance: -
len: 13
j_gene: TRBJ1-1
d_gene: TRBD1
v_gene: TRBV20-1
CDR3aa: CSARGQGKTEAFF
CDR3nt: TGCAGTGCTAGGGGACAGGGGAAAACTGAAGCTTTCTTT

abundance: many
len: 19
j_gene: TRBJ2-1
d_gene: TRBD2
v_gene: TRBV7-8
CDR3aa: CASSLRYRLSGREGNEQFF
CDR3nt: TGTGCCAGCAGCTTACGGTACCGCCTTAGCGGGAGGGAAGGGAATGAGCAGTTCTTC

abundance: -
len: 16
j_gene: TRBJ2-5
d_gene: -
v_gene: TRBV29-1
CDR3aa: CSVVPLRGRIQETQYF
CDR3nt: TGCAGCGTTGTGCCCCTCAGGGGTAGGATCCAAGAGACCCAGTACTTC

abundance: many
len: 11
j_gene: TRBJ2-1
d_gene: -
v_gene: TRBV29-1
CDR3aa: CSVYQDNEQFF
CDR3nt: TGCAGCGTATACCAAGACAATGAGCAGTTCTTC

abundance: many
len: 15
j_gene: TRBJ2-5
d_gene: -
v_gene: TRBV7-2
CDR3aa: CASSLVLARQETQYF
CDR3nt: TGTGCCAGCAGCTTAGTTCTAGCGAGGCAAGAGACCCAGTACTTC

abundance: many
len: 16
j_gene: TRBJ2-7
d_gene: TRBD2
v_gene: TRBV6-2/TRBV6-3
CDR3aa: CASRKKGLASSYEQYF
CDR3nt: TGTGCCAGCAGAAAAAAGGGACTAGCGAGCTCCTACGAGCAGTACTTC

abundance: many
len: 15
j_gene: TRBJ2-5
d_gene: -
v_gene: TRBV11-1
CDR3aa: CASSRRGSDEETQYF
CDR3nt: TGTGCCAGCAGCCGTCGTGGTAGCGACGAAGAGACCCAGTACTTC

abundance: few
len: 13
j_gene: TRBJ1-1
d_gene: -
v_gene: TRBV19
CDR3aa: CASSNQRNTEAFF
CDR3nt: TGTGCCAGTAGTAACCAGAGGAACACTGAAGCTTTCTTT

abundance: many
len: 17
j_gene: TRBJ2-3
d_gene: TRBD2
v_gene: TRBV28
CDR3aa: CASSLRLAGGPTDTQYF
CDR3nt: TGTGCCAGCAGTTTACGACTAGCGGGAGGGCCGACAGATACGCAGTATTTT

abundance: many
len: 15
j_gene: TRBJ2-1
d_gene: -
v_gene: TRBV4-2
CDR3aa: CASSQSFRRRDEQFF
CDR3nt: TGTGCCAGCAGCCAATCATTTCGGCGGCGCGATGAGCAGTTCTTC

abundance: many
len: 15
j_gene: TRBJ2-7
d_gene: TRBD1
v_gene: TRBV10-3
CDR3aa: CAISEGQGRAYEQYF
CDR3nt: TGTGCCATCAGTGAAGGACAGGGGCGTGCCTACGAGCAGTACTTC

abundance: -
len: 17
j_gene: TRBJ2-7
d_gene: TRBD2
v_gene: TRBV6-5
CDR3aa: CASSYVGLAGGMYEQYF
CDR3nt: TGTGCCAGCAGTTACGTTGGACTAGCGGGAGGAATGTACGAGCAGTACTTC

abundance: many
len: 17
j_gene: TRBJ1-1
d_gene: TRBD1
v_gene: TRBV28
CDR3aa: CASSFHILGQGAGRAFF
CDR3nt: TGTGCCAGCAGTTTCCATATACTTGGACAGGGGGCTGGGAGAGCTTTCTTT

abundance: many
len: 15
j_gene: TRBJ1-1
d_gene: -
v_gene: TRBV25-1
CDR3aa: CASSVLGGGATEAFF
CDR3nt: TGTGCCAGCAGCGTACTTGGGGGAGGGGCCACTGAAGCTTTCTTT

abundance: -
len: 14
j_gene: TRBJ2-3
d_gene: -
v_gene: TRBV12-3/TRBV12-4
CDR3aa: CASSFQQRADTQYF
CDR3nt: TGTGCCAGCAGTTTCCAGCAAAGGGCAGATACGCAGTATTTT

abundance: -
len: 14
j_gene: TRBJ2-7
d_gene: TRBD2
v_gene: TRBV10-3
CDR3aa: CAISPSGGATEQYF
CDR3nt: TGTGCCATCAGTCCTAGCGGGGGGGCCACCGAGCAGTACTTC

abundance: -
len: 13
j_gene: TRBJ1-2
d_gene: -
v_gene: TRBV12-5
CDR3aa: CASGPPGSYGYTF
CDR3nt: TGTGCTAGTGGCCCCCCTGGCAGCTATGGCTACACCTTC

abundance: many
len: 17
j_gene: TRBJ2-1
d_gene: TRBD2
v_gene: TRBV5-6
CDR3aa: CASSDDRAGGSYNEQFF
CDR3nt: TGTGCCAGCAGCGACGACCGAGCGGGAGGATCCTACAATGAGCAGTTCTTC

abundance: many
len: 12
j_gene: TRBJ1-1
d_gene: -
v_gene: TRBV6-1
CDR3aa: CASTGPNTEAFF
CDR3nt: TGTGCCAGCACCGGGCCGAACACTGAAGCTTTCTTT

abundance: -
len: 14
j_gene: TRBJ1-5
d_gene: -
v_gene: TRBV28
CDR3aa: CASSSGGFNQPQHF
CDR3nt: TGTGCCAGCAGTTCTGGGGGATTTAATCAGCCCCAGCATTTT

abundance: -
len: 12
j_gene: TRBJ2-7
d_gene: -
v_gene: TRBV20-1
CDR3aa: CSVRLSLPEQYF
CDR3nt: TGCAGTGTTCGGTTATCCCTCCCCGAGCAGTACTTC

abundance: many
len: 10
j_gene: TRBJ1-1
d_gene: -
v_gene: TRBV7-9
CDR3aa: CASSGTEAFF
CDR3nt: TGTGCCAGCAGTGGGACTGAAGCTTTCTTT

abundance: many
len: 16
j_gene: TRBJ2-7
d_gene: TRBD1
v_gene: TRBV5-1
CDR3aa: CASSFTGTEAGHEQYF
CDR3nt: TGCGCCAGCAGCTTTACCGGGACAGAGGCCGGTCACGAGCAGTACTTC

abundance: few
len: 13
j_gene: TRBJ1-2
d_gene: -
v_gene: TRBV20-1
CDR3aa: CSAIPGGNYGYTF
CDR3nt: TGCAGTGCTATCCCGGGAGGAAACTATGGCTACACCTTC

abundance: few
len: 19
j_gene: TRBJ1-3
d_gene: TRBD1
v_gene: TRBV12-3/TRBV12-4
CDR3aa: CASSLTVPGTGVNGNTIYF
CDR3nt: TGTGCCAGCAGCCTGACTGTCCCCGGGACAGGGGTTAACGGAAACACCATATATTTT

abundance: -
len: 16
j_gene: TRBJ2-3
d_gene: -
v_gene: TRBV11-3
CDR3aa: CASSLGGRLGTDTQYF
CDR3nt: TGTGCCAGCAGCTTAGGAGGAAGACTTGGGACAGATACGCAGTATTTT

abundance: few
len: 12
j_gene: TRBJ1-2
d_gene: -
v_gene: TRBV19
CDR3aa: CASTGTRDGYTF
CDR3nt: TGTGCCAGTACCGGGACTCGGGATGGCTACACCTTC

abundance: few
len: 16
j_gene: TRBJ2-5
d_gene: -
v_gene: TRBV5-5
CDR3aa: CASSLAPLQGRETQYF
CDR3nt: TGTGCCAGCAGCTTGGCACCACTTCAGGGGAGAGAGACCCAGTACTTC

abundance: few
len: 16
j_gene: TRBJ2-1
d_gene: TRBD2
v_gene: TRBV20-1
CDR3aa: CSASGTSGEAYNEQFF
CDR3nt: TGCAGTGCTAGTGGGACTAGCGGGGAGGCCTACAATGAGCAGTTCTTC

abundance: -
len: 16
j_gene: TRBJ2-5
d_gene: -
v_gene: TRBV4-1
CDR3aa: CASSLSRTQGFETQYF
CDR3nt: TGCGCCAGCAGCCTCTCAAGGACCCAGGGATTCGAGACCCAGTACTTC

abundance: many
len: 15
j_gene: TRBJ2-1
d_gene: TRBD1
v_gene: TRBV28
CDR3aa: CASSERDRAYNEQFF
CDR3nt: TGTGCCAGCTCCGAGCGGGACAGGGCATACAATGAGCAGTTCTTC

abundance: -
len: 12
j_gene: TRBJ2-1
d_gene: -
v_gene: TRBV7-9
CDR3aa: CASSFTIDEQFF
CDR3nt: TGTGCCAGCAGCTTCACCATCGATGAGCAGTTCTTC

abundance: -
len: 16
j_gene: TRBJ2-1
d_gene: TRBD2
v_gene: TRBV27
CDR3aa: CASSILGLAGVNEQFF
CDR3nt: TGTGCCAGCAGTATTCTCGGACTAGCGGGAGTCAATGAGCAGTTCTTC

abundance: -
len: 13
j_gene: TRBJ2-7
d_gene: TRBD1
v_gene: TRBV27
CDR3aa: CASSDRGGDEQYF
CDR3nt: TGTGCCAGCTCCGACAGGGGAGGAGACGAGCAGTACTTC

abundance: -
len: 14
j_gene: TRBJ1-1
d_gene: TRBD1
v_gene: TRBV20-1
CDR3aa: CSASPGQGRTEAFF
CDR3nt: TGCAGTGCTAGTCCGGGACAGGGAAGAACTGAAGCTTTCTTT

abundance: few
len: 16
j_gene: TRBJ2-3
d_gene: TRBD2
v_gene: TRBV20-1
CDR3aa: CSASRLAGGSTDTQYF
CDR3nt: TGCAGTGCTTCGCGACTAGCGGGGGGGAGCACAGATACGCAGTATTTT

abundance: many
len: 14
j_gene: TRBJ1-2
d_gene: -
v_gene: TRBV7-2
CDR3aa: CASSLGGDWSGYTF
CDR3nt: TGTGCCAGCAGCTTAGGGGGAGACTGGAGTGGCTACACCTTC

abundance: many
len: 16
j_gene: TRBJ2-1
d_gene: TRBD2
v_gene: TRBV7-2
CDR3aa: CASSLPGLAGPHEQFF
CDR3nt: TGTGCCAGCAGCTTACCGGGACTAGCGGGCCCCCATGAGCAGTTCTTC

abundance: many
len: 14
j_gene: TRBJ2-7
d_gene: -
v_gene: TRBV7-2
CDR3aa: CASTLETASYEQYF
CDR3nt: TGTGCCAGCACACTGGAGACAGCTTCCTACGAGCAGTACTTC

abundance: few
len: 15
j_gene: TRBJ1-5
d_gene: -
v_gene: TRBV19
CDR3aa: CASSMILGFNQPQHF
CDR3nt: TGTGCCAGTAGTATGATTCTGGGGTTCAATCAGCCCCAGCATTTT